These 22 T cell receptor beta chains came from one sample sequenced in a study of cytomegalovirus exposure and HLA in healthy donors. PCR employed 60 Vbeta and 13 Jbeta primers. Assay used: immunoSEQ multiplex PCR; TCRdb lists only in-frame clones, some missing. The sample shows roughly 120,000 clones, roughly four fifths of them seen only once. The sequenced material came from PBMCs. These receptor sequences come from a woman in her thirties in good health and CMV-seronegative.

The V gene is TRBV4-1, the J gene TRBJ2-3; perhaps TRBD1 as D (6 bases). Trimming removed 0 bases at V and 2 bases at J, with 12 bases between. Germline CDR1 and CDR2: MGHRA and YSYEKL. This CDR3 has 16 amino acids. CDR3 coding DNA: TGCGCCAGCAGCCAAGACAGGGGCTCTCTCACAGATACGCAGTATTTT. It codes for CASSQDRGSLTDTQYF.

This clone was found once. The chain recombines TRBV2 with TRBJ2-2; TRBD1 matches at 9 bases. The CDR3 runs to 14 residues. Looked up from germline, CDR1 is SNHLY and CDR2 is FYNNEI. The V gene end was trimmed by 7 bases and the J gene end by 6 bases; junction bases not matched to a gene: 6. CDR3 in amino acids: CASIGQGSAGELFF. CDR3 nucleotides: TGTGCCAGCATCGGACAGGGGTCGGCCGGGGAGCTGTTTTTT. Looking up the rest from reference TRBV2 and TRBJ2-2 gives the full variable domain: EPEVTQTPSHQVTQMGQEVILRCVPISNHLYFYWYRQILGQKVEFLVSFYNNEISEKSEIFDDQFSVERPDGSNFTLKIRSTKLEDSAMYFCASIGQGSAGELFFGEGSRLTVL.

V usage is TRBV5-4 and J usage is TRBJ1-4, with TRBD1 as a possible D gene (5 bases). The germline CDR1 and CDR2 sequences are SGHNT and YYREEE (reference sequence). The V end lost 4 bases, the J end lost 7 bases, and 14 bases lay between the germline ends. The CDR3 has 14 amino acids. CDR3 protein: CASSIGASGEKLFF. In nucleotides, the CDR3 is TGTGCCAGCAGCATCGGGGCTAGCGGTGAAAAACTGTTTTTT.

Details on this clone: At one end, the junction sequence differs from germline, possibly due to a read error. J is TRBJ1-5 and V is TRBV10-2; possibly TRBD1 for D (5 bases). Germline-derived CDR1 and CDR2 are WSHSY and SAAADI. The CDR3 consists of 14 residues. The CDR3, as DNA: TGCGCCCGCAGTGAGAGTAACAGGAATCAGCCCCAGCATTTT. Its translation is CARSESNRNQPQHF.

The CDR3 sequence is CASSAGDASNQPQHF. The CDR3 region has the DNA TGTGCCAGCAGCGCAGGGGACGCCAGCAATCAGCCCCAGCATTTT. This chain joins TRBV9 and TRBJ1-5; a possible D gene is TRBD1 (6 bases). CDR1 SGDLS and CDR2 YYNGEE come from the germline V gene. The germline V and J ends were trimmed by 3 bases and 1 base, with 11 bases remaining between them. This CDR3 is built from 15 residues.

This clone occurred once. This rearrangement joins TRBV28 to TRBJ1-1, with 7 bases identical to TRBD1. The CDR3 length is 18 residues. Germline CDR1 is MDHEN and CDR2 is SYDVKM. Losses at the gene ends were 5 bases for V and 8 bases for J; bases not matched to a gene: 23. In DNA, the CDR3 is TGTGCCAGCAGTCCTTTTACCCCCAACAGGGGCGCGTCGCAGGAAGCTTTCTTT. This translates into CASSPFTPNRGASQEAFF.

This chain connects TRBV4-1 to TRBJ2-3, with 7 nucleotides matching TRBD2. Germline loops: CDR1 MGHRA, CDR2 YSYEKL. V was clipped by 3 bases and J by 1 base; unmatched bases: 13. The CDR3 has 18 residues. In nucleotides, the CDR3 is TGCGCCAGCAGCCAGCCTAGCGGAGTCCCTAAACGCACAGATACGCAGTATTTT. Protein product: CASSQPSGVPKRTDTQYF.

The V and J genes are TRBV10-3 and TRBJ2-7; possible D gene TRBD2, 6 bases. The CDR3 is 13 amino acids. The germline V gene encodes CDR1 ENHRY and CDR2 SYGVKD. The germline V and J ends were trimmed by 10 bases and 9 bases, with 22 bases remaining between them. CDR3 region: CAKLASGLGGQYF. CDR3 sequence (DNA): TGTGCCAAACTAGCTTCAGGGTTAGGTGGGCAGTACTTC.

A few counts support this clone. This chain uses TRBV7-2 with TRBJ2-2; D unclear. V shed 7 bases and J shed 1 base, with 10 bases lying between them. The CDR3 sequence is 14 residues long. Germline CDR1 and CDR2: SGHTA and FQGNSA. The CDR3 region is CASTQQRNTGELFF. The CDR3, as DNA: TGTGCCAGCACCCAACAGAGGAACACCGGGGAGCTGTTTTTT.

The V call is TRBV30, the J call TRBJ1-1; TRBD1 might be the D (6 bases). Germline V CDR1 and CDR2: GTSNPN, SVGIG (reference sequence). The CDR3 spans 15 residues. The V end was cut by 4 bases, the J end by 0 bases, with 15 bases between. Here the CDR3 DNA reads TGTGCCTGGAAACCCTGGAGGACAGTGAACACTGAAGCTTTCTTT. Amino acid sequence: CAWKPWRTVNTEAFF.

This clone was recorded only once. This sequence joins TRBV5-4 and TRBJ2-5; TRBD1 matches at 7 bases. Per the germline V gene, CDR1 is SGHNT and CDR2 is YYREEE (reference sequence). The CDR3 contains 15 residues. V was pared by 4 bases and J by 5 bases, with 11 bases of the junction left unmatched. This chain's CDR3 is CASSLPTGSLETQYF. The CDR3 DNA sequence: TGTGCCAGCAGCCTACCGACAGGGTCCCTGGAGACCCAGTACTTC.

V and J are TRBV27 and TRBJ1-1; D unclear. Trimming took 1 base from V and 3 from J, leaving 12 bases between them. Germline-derived CDR1 and CDR2 are MNHEY and SMNVEV (reference sequence). The CDR3 is 15 amino acids. The CDR3 spells CASSLYRVGDTEAFF. The CDR3 DNA follows: TGTGCCAGCAGTTTATACCGGGTAGGAGACACTGAAGCTTTCTTT.

The chain employs TRBV5-6 and TRBJ1-1; 7 bases fit TRBD1. Germline-derived CDR1 and CDR2 are SGHDT and YYEEEE. Losses at the gene ends were 4 bases for V and 4 bases for J; bases not matched to a gene: 7. The CDR3 runs to 14 residues. This chain's CDR3 is CASSPGTASTEAFF. For the CDR3, the DNA is TGTGCCAGCAGCCCGGGGACAGCGAGCACTGAAGCTTTCTTT.

V is TRBV7-9 and J is TRBJ2-7; TRBD1 matches at 7 bases. V was clipped by 5 bases and J by 3 bases; unmatched bases: 13. CDR1 and CDR2 from the germline V gene are SEHNR and FQNEAQ (reference sequence). This CDR3 contains 16 residues. CDR3 DNA: TGTGCCAGCAGCCACACACGGACAGGTCCTGACTACGAGCAGTACTTC. Translating it yields CASSHTRTGPDYEQYF.

This clone was counted a single time. V and J are TRBV12-5 and TRBJ1-2; D is unclear. V lost 5 bases to trimming and J lost 2 bases, with 9 bases between them. The germline V gene has CDR1 LGHNT and CDR2 FRNRAP. The CDR3 spans 13 residues. CDR3 residues: CASGPGVNYGYTF. The CDR3 DNA is TGTGCTAGTGGTCCCGGGGTAAACTATGGCTACACCTTC.

This clone was counted once. This chain uses TRBV18 with TRBJ2-5, with D perhaps matching TRBD1 (6 bases). Germline CDR1 reads KGHSH; CDR2 reads LQKENI. This CDR3 has 13 residues. V was shortened by 4 bases and J by 2 bases, with 8 bases between the two germline ends. As DNA, the CDR3 is TGTGCCAGCTCACTTGGACAGCAAGAGACCCAGTACTTC. Translation: CASSLGQQETQYF.

The J gene is TRBJ1-2, the V gene TRBV4-1; D might be TRBD1 (5 bases). This CDR3 is 14 amino acids long. In germline, CDR1 is MGHRA, CDR2 YSYEKL. With 1 base removed from V and 4 bases from J, the gap between germline ends came to 10 bases. CDR3: CASSQVGGSYGYTF. The CDR3 DNA reads TGCGCCAGCAGCCAAGTTGGGGGGAGCTATGGCTACACCTTC.

The chain carries TRBV2 and TRBJ1-2, with TRBD1 matching 7 bases. This CDR3 region has 14 residues. V lost 6 bases and J lost 0; bases outside the gene matches: 4. CDR1 and CDR2 from the germline V gene are SNHLY and FYNNEI. CDR3 bases: TGTGCCAGCAGCTGGACAGGAGCTAACTATGGCTACACCTTC. This encodes CASSWTGANYGYTF.

DNA for the CDR3: TGTGCCAGCAGAACAGGCACGGGTGGCTACACCTTC. It yields the protein CASRTGTGGYTF. The chain recombines TRBV27 with TRBJ1-2; D may be TRBD1 (5 bases). Germline assignment: CDR1 MNHEY and CDR2 SMNVEV (reference sequence). V was shortened by 6 bases and J by 7 bases, with 12 bases between the two germline ends. The CDR3 spans 12 residues.

The chain is built from TRBV4-2 and TRBJ2-3; no firm D call. The ends were cut back, 1 base at V and 1 base at J, with 9 bases in the middle. CDR3 size: 15 residues. Germline assignment: CDR1 LGHNA and CDR2 YNFKEQ. CDR3 loop: CASSQVEQRTDTQYF. The CDR3 DNA reads TGTGCCAGCAGCCAAGTAGAACAGCGCACAGATACGCAGTATTTT.

The gene calls are TRBV30 and TRBJ2-1, with D possibly matching TRBD2 (6 bases). Germline V lookup: CDR1 GTSNPN, CDR2 SVGIG (reference sequence). V gave up 4 bases and J gave up 0 bases, with 13 bases separating them. The CDR3 runs to 15 residues. The CDR3 here is CAWNRDGGSYNEQFF. The CDR3 region has the DNA TGTGCCTGGAACCGGGACGGGGGCTCCTACAATGAGCAGTTCTTC.

The CDR3 loop reads CASSLVGTANTEAFF. The CDR3 nucleotides are TGTGCCAGCAGCTTGGTAGGGACAGCGAACACTGAAGCTTTCTTT. This chain links TRBV5-8 with TRBJ1-1, with TRBD1 matching 7 bases. Germline CDR1 SGHTS, CDR2 YDEGEE. V trimming: 0 bases; J trimming: 1 base; junction bases outside the gene matches: 3. The CDR3 runs 15 residues.